A single T cell receptor beta chain is shown here with its context. The sample originates from a study of blood T cell repertoires in COVID-19. Study-wide context: Italy, Spain and the United States were the sources of the convalescent and acute COVID-19 samples.

Looked up from germline, CDR1 is SGHRS and CDR2 is YFSETQ. Trimming took 2 bases from V and 11 from J; bases not matched to a gene: 4. The CDR3 has 13 residues. In the source study's methods: From reference gene primer amplification, estimates of nucleated cell counts were derived. The assay was immunoSEQ multiplex PCR, and TCRdb's table has in-frame clones only and misses some. Clone size and V and J calls were adopted from that table, with D and trimming inferred from the DNA. The sample holds roughly 90,000 clones, roughly 80% seen once. Source material: peripheral blood. The TCR sequence derives from a woman aged 80 or over with active or convalescent COVID-19. V and J are TRBV5-1 and TRBJ2-6; the match to TRBD1 covers 7 bases. The CDR3: CASSLDRVDVLTF. The CDR3 DNA follows: TGCGCCAGCAGCTTAGACAGGGTGGACGTCCTGACTTTC.